This T cell receptor beta chain is from a study of blood T cells in healthy people across ages. Using a J-beta primer mix together with a sample-barcoded 5' primer, a second PCR was run for roughly 7 to 12 cycles. TCRdb re-derived calls from the 5' RACE reads in MiXCR, one entry per CDR3 protein. The sample holds roughly 790,000 distinct CDR3 sequences, around 46% seen once. This receptor was obtained from a woman aged 60 to 75 in good health. Sample: blood.

In nucleotides, the CDR3 is TGCAGCGCCCTAAGTCGCGGGAGTGTAGATACGCAGTATTTT. This translates into CSALSRGSVDTQYF. The chain has TRBV29-1 and TRBJ2-3; 7 nucleotides line up with TRBD2. CDR1 SQVTM and CDR2 ANQGSEA come from the germline V gene. The CDR3 loop spans 14 amino acids. Trimming at V came to 7 bases and at J to 5 bases, leaving 12 bases not matched to a gene.